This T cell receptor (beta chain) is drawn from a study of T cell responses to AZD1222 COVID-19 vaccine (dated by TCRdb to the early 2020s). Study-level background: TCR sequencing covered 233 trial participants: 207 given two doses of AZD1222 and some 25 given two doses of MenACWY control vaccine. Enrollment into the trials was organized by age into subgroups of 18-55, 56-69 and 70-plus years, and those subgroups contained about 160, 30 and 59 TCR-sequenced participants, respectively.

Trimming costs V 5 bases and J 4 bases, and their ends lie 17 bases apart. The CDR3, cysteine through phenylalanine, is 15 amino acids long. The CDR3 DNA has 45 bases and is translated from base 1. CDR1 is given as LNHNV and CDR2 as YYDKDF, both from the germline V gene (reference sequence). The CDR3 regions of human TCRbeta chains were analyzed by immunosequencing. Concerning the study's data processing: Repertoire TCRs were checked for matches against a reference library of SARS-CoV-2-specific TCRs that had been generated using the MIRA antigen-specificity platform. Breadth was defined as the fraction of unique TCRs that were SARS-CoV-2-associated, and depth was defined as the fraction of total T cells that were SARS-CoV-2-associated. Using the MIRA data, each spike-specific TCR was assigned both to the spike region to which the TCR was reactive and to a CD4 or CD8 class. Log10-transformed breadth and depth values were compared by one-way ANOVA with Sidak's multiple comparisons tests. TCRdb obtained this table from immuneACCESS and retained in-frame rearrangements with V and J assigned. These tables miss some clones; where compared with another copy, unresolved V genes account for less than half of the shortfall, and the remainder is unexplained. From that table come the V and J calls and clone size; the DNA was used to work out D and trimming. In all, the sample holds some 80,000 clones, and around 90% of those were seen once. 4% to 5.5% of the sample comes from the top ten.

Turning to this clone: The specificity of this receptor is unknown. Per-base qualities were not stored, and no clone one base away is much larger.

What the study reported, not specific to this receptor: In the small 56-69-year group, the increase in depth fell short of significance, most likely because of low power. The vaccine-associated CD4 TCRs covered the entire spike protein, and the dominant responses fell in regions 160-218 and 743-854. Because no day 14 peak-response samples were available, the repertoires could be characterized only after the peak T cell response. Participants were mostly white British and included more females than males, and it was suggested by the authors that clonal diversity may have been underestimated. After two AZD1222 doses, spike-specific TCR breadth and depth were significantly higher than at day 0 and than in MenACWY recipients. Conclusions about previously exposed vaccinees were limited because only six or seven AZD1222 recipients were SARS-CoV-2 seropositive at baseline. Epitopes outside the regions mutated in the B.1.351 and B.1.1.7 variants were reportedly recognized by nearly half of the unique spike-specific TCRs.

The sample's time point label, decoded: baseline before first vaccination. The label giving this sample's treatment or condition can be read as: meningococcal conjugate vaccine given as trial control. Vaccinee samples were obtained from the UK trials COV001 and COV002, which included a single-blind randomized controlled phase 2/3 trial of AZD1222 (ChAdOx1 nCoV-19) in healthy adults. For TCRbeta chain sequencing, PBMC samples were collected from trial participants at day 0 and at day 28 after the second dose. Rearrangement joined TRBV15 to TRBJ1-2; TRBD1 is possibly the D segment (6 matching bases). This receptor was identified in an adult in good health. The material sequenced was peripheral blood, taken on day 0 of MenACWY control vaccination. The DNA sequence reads TGTGCCACCAGCCCACGGACAGAGGGGCCCTATGGCTACACCTTC. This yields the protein CATSPRTEGPYGYTF.